Listed below are T cell receptor beta chains from one sample, sequenced in a study of patients and donors after allogeneic stem cell transplantation. TCRdb analysed the RT-PCR reads with MiXCR anew, one entry per CDR3 protein. In the table there are hundreds of thousands of distinct CDR3 sequences, roughly 17% of which are singletons. The sample was blood, either unsorted or a sorted T cell fraction (not recorded which). The receptors were gathered from a human donor who was either an allogeneic HSCT recipient or a stem cell or donor lymphocyte infusion donor (not recorded which). It is not recorded whose cells these are; they may come from a transplant donor. The CDR3 runs from the conserved cysteine through the conserved F or W. The D gene is left open where the match is weak. Clone size is not always given. Where it is, it says once, few, many or a class for expanded clones.

clone_size j_call d_call v_call cdr3_aa cdr3_nt
- TRBJ2-1 - TRBV7-8 CASSVGAGYNEQFF TGTGCCAGCAGCGTCGGTGCGGGATACAATGAGCAGTTCTTC
- TRBJ1-1 - TRBV5-5 CASSLVPGTEAFF TGTGCCAGCAGCTTGGTCCCGGGCACTGAAGCTTTCTTT
- TRBJ2-3 - TRBV21-1 CASSNVTDTQYF TGTGCCAGCAGCAATGTCACAGATACGCAGTATTTT
- TRBJ1-5 - TRBV20-1 CSARRGVDQPQHF TGCAGTGCTAGACGAGGGGTGGATCAGCCCCAGCATTTT
few TRBJ2-7 - TRBV4-2 CASSQFPPRGRGYEQYF TGTGCCAGCAGCCAATTCCCGCCCCGGGGCAGGGGTTACGAGCAGTACTTC
- TRBJ1-2 - TRBV12-3/TRBV12-4 CATGTPAGYTF TGTGCCACAGGGACGCCAGCTGGCTACACCTTC
few TRBJ1-1 - TRBV18 CASSPSTARNTEAFF TGTGCCAGCTCACCATCAACCGCAAGAAACACTGAAGCTTTCTTT
- TRBJ2-3 - TRBV20-1 CSARVRRKGFPDTQYF TGCAGTGCTAGGGTCCGGAGAAAAGGGTTTCCAGATACGCAGTATTTT
many TRBJ1-3 TRBD1 TRBV12-3/TRBV12-4 CASSLTGAGNTIYF TGTGCCAGCAGTTTAACAGGGGCCGGAAACACCATATATTTT
few TRBJ2-1 TRBD2 TRBV12-5 CASGSPSSGRSSYNEQFF TGTGCTAGTGGTTCCCCTTCTAGCGGGAGGTCCTCCTACAATGAGCAGTTCTTC
few TRBJ1-2 - TRBV12-3/TRBV12-4 CASSLAHRAHGYTF TGTGCCAGCAGTTTAGCGCATCGGGCACATGGCTACACCTTC
few TRBJ2-1 - TRBV14 CASSQVSGGNEQFF TGTGCCAGCAGCCAGGTTTCTGGGGGCAATGAGCAGTTCTTC
many TRBJ1-2 TRBD1 TRBV5-1 CASSSGGTDYGYTF TGCGCCAGCAGCTCAGGGGGGACTGACTATGGCTACACCTTC
many TRBJ1-3 TRBD1 TRBV4-1 CASSQGTGRNTIYF TGCGCCAGCAGCCAAGGGACAGGGAGAAACACCATATATTTT
- TRBJ2-2 - TRBV5-1 CASVRGGSDTGELFF TGCGCCAGCGTGCGTGGGGGCAGCGACACCGGGGAGCTGTTTTTT
many TRBJ1-5 - TRBV5-6 CASSFSNQPQHF TGTGCCAGCAGCTTTAGCAATCAGCCCCAGCATTTT
- TRBJ2-7 TRBD2 TRBV4-1 CASSQGLAGVSFEQYF TGCGCCAGCAGCCAGGGACTAGCGGGAGTTTCATTCGAGCAGTACTTC
few TRBJ2-1 TRBD2 TRBV15 CATSSSLGLAVRNEQFF TGTGCCACCAGCAGTAGTCTGGGACTAGCGGTTCGCAATGAGCAGTTCTTC
- TRBJ2-5 - TRBV5-1 CASSLEYPWGETQYF TGCGCCAGCAGCTTGGAGTACCCGTGGGGAGAGACCCAGTACTTC
many TRBJ2-7 - TRBV4-2 CASSQGGAGGAYEQYF TGTGCCAGCAGCCAAGGGGGGGCAGGGGGTGCCTACGAGCAGTACTTC
- TRBJ2-7 - TRBV6-2/TRBV6-3 CASSYDGRADEQYF TGTGCCAGCAGTTACGACGGCAGGGCGGACGAGCAGTACTTC
many TRBJ2-7 - TRBV29-1 CSVVRESYEQYF TGCAGCGTTGTCAGGGAATCCTACGAGCAGTACTTC
- TRBJ2-7 - TRBV20-1 CSARLIGITYEQYF TGCAGTGCTAGGTTGATCGGGATCACTTATGAGCAGTACTTC